These 13 T cell receptor beta chains originate from one sample sequenced in a study of CD8+CD57+ T cells in acquired aplastic anemia. TCR beta VDJ and CDR3 profiles were obtained from a genomic DNA template. TCRdb reanalysed the reads using MiXCR and keeps one entry per CDR3 protein. This table has about 190,000 distinct CDR3 sequences, around three fifths appearing once. Sequenced sample: sorted CD4+, CD8+, or CD8+CD57+ T cells (not recorded which) from PBMCs. The receptors stem from a human donor with severe aplastic anemia or a healthy control (not recorded which).

The chain carries TRBV4-1 and TRBJ1-1, with a weak D call TRBD1 (5 bases). V was trimmed by 1 base and J by 11 bases, leaving 14 bases between them. The CDR3 totals 13 residues. Germline V CDR1 and CDR2: MGHRA, YSYEKL. The CDR3 nucleotides are TGCGCCAGCAGCCAAGGCACAGGTTTTGTGGCTTTCTTT. Translation: CASSQGTGFVAFF.

The chain couples TRBV25-1 to TRBJ2-1, with TRBD2 identical over 7 bases. Germline V gene sequence: CDR1 MGHDK, CDR2 SYGVNS. The CDR3 runs 13 residues. CDR3 residues: CARDDPTGGEQFF. The CDR3 DNA is TGTGCTAGAGACGATCCAACGGGGGGAGAGCAGTTCTTC.

This chain links TRBV15 with TRBJ2-1; TRBD1 matches 10 bases. The germline V gene encodes CDR1 LNHNV and CDR2 YYDKDF (reference sequence). With 0 bases clipped from V and 7 bases from J, the junction kept 12 bases outside the gene matches. The CDR3 is made up of 18 amino acids. Here the CDR3 DNA reads TGTGCCACCAGCAGAGAAGGGGAAAGACAGGGGGCGGTTAATGAGCAGTTCTTC. Encoded protein: CATSREGERQGAVNEQFF.

The chain links TRBV7-9 to TRBJ1-1, with 8 bases identical to TRBD1. Trimming took 5 bases from V and 4 from J; bases not matched to a gene: 12. This CDR3 comprises 16 residues. Germline CDR1 and CDR2: SEHNR and FQNEAQ (reference sequence). The CDR3 reads CASSASGGTRSTEAFF. The CDR3 bases are TGTGCCAGCAGCGCCTCAGGGGGCACCCGGAGCACTGAAGCTTTCTTT.

This clonotype was seen repeatedly, ten times or more. The V call is TRBV7-9, the J call TRBJ2-7; tentatively, D is TRBD2 (6 bases). CDR1 and CDR2 (germline): SEHNR, FQNEAQ (reference sequence). The CDR3 extends over 12 amino acids. V gave up 5 bases and J gave up 5 bases, with 10 bases separating them. CDR3 loop: CASSPRDHEQYF. The CDR3 DNA follows: TGTGCCAGCAGCCCGCGGGACCACGAGCAGTACTTC. The variable domain in full, completed from reference TRBV7-9 and TRBJ2-7, reads DTGVSQNPRHKITKRGQNVTFRCDPISEHNRLYWYRQTLGQGPEFLTYFQNEAQLEKSRLLSDRFSAERPKGSFSTLEIQRTEQGDSAMYLCASSPRDHEQYFGPGTRLTVT.

This chain joins TRBV6-5 and TRBJ2-1, with 10 bases aligning to TRBD2. V lost 8 bases, J lost 2 bases, and 15 bases stayed unmatched. Per the germline V gene, CDR1 is MNHEY and CDR2 is SVGAGI. The CDR3 extends over 18 amino acids. The CDR3 bases are TGTGCCAGCGGTGATACCGAGCTCCTAGCGGGGGCCTACAATGAGCAGTTCTTC. This sequence encodes CASGDTELLAGAYNEQFF.

This clonotype was counted at least ten times. J is TRBJ1-1 and V is TRBV6-5; no firm D call. The germline gives CDR1 MNHEY, CDR2 SVGAGI. This CDR3 is 15 amino acids long. V dropped 2 bases and J dropped 4 bases, with 14 bases sitting between them. The CDR3 region is CASSYRSEGITEAFF. The CDR3 DNA reads TGTGCCAGCAGTTACAGGTCAGAAGGGATCACTGAAGCTTTCTTT.

The chain uses TRBV7-3 and TRBJ1-2; D might be TRBD1 (6 bases). CDR1 and CDR2 from the germline V gene are SGHTA and FQGTGA. Trimming took 2 bases from V and 8 from J, leaving 21 bases between them. This CDR3 comprises 16 residues. DNA of the CDR3: TGTGCCAGCAGCTTAGAACCCCTCCCGGGGGCGCGAGGCTACACCTTC. This codes for CASSLEPLPGARGYTF.

Comment on this clonotype: It is likely a read error, because the conserved phenylalanine at the end of the CDR3 is missing. The DNA is left out, because the CDR3 cannot be placed on it with certainty; the CDR3 is given as TCRdb lists it. This rearrangement joins TRBV29-1 to TRBJ2-5; the DNA was not compared with TRBD1, the D call given in the table. From germline, CDR1 is SQVTM and CDR2 ANQGSEA. Inclusive of both ends, the CDR3 amounts to 10 amino acids. CDR3 in amino acids: CSVEGGELPP.

The table lists this clonotype with many counts. V gene TRBV5-8 combines with J gene TRBJ2-7; D is possibly TRBD1 (5 bases). Per the germline V gene, CDR1 is SGHTS and CDR2 is YDEGEE. CDR3 length: 15 residues. Deletions cut 2 bases from V and 0 bases from J, with 12 bases between. The CDR3 protein is CASSFSPGNSYEQYF. Written as DNA, the CDR3 is TGTGCCAGCAGCTTCTCTCCAGGGAACTCCTACGAGCAGTACTTC.

The chain couples TRBV20-1 to TRBJ1-5; 7 nucleotides match TRBD1. V shed 7 bases and J 2 bases; nucleotides not matched to a gene: 5. The V gene's germline CDR1 is DFQATT and CDR2 SNEGSKA (reference sequence). The CDR3 has 13 residues. This CDR3 is CSGQGVGNQPQHF. The CDR3 DNA reads as TGCAGTGGACAGGGAGTCGGCAATCAGCCCCAGCATTTT.

Written as DNA, the CDR3 is TGTGCCAGCAGCCAAGCCGCAGGGGCCCTGAGGGAGCAGTACTTC. This sequence encodes CASSQAAGALREQYF. The rearrangement joins TRBV9 to TRBJ2-7; D is possibly TRBD1 (6 bases). The V and J ends lost 4 bases and 7 bases respectively, with 21 bases between them. This CDR3 has 15 residues. Germline V gene sequence: CDR1 SGDLS, CDR2 YYNGEE.

The rearrangement uses TRBV9 and TRBJ2-5, with 9 bases aligning to TRBD2. V shed 0 bases and J 4 bases; nucleotides not matched to a gene: 7. The germline CDR1 and CDR2 sequences are SGDLS and YYNGEE. The CDR3 has 16 residues. CDR3 region: CASSVEGTSSGETQYF. Written as DNA, the CDR3 is TGTGCCAGCAGCGTAGAAGGGACTAGCTCCGGAGAGACCCAGTACTTC. The full variable domain, with the rest looked up from reference TRBV9 and TRBJ2-5, is DSGVTQTPKHLITATGQRVTLRCSPRSGDLSVYWYQQSLDQGLQFLIQYYNGEERAKGNILERFSAQQFPDLHSELNLSSLELGDSALYFCASSVEGTSSGETQYFGPGTRLLVL.